The text below deals with one TCR beta chain. In germline, CDR1 is MNHEY, CDR2 SVGAGI. The length of the CDR3 is 13 residues. The V end lost 5 bases, the J end lost 5 bases, and 12 bases lay between the germline ends. As handled by the study authors: Amplification with reference gene primers provided the estimates of nucleated cell counts. TCRdb's copy holds only in-frame clones and misses some; the assay was immunoSEQ multiplex PCR. V and J calls and clone size are given by that table; D and trimming were obtained from the DNA. This table holds about 190,000 clones, 90% found once. These data originate in a study of blood T cell repertoires in COVID-19. Study in general: From the United States, Italy and Spain came samples of acute and convalescent COVID-19. PBMCs, B-cell-depleted T cells, or T cells provided the cDNA or gDNA that made up the material.

The gene calls are TRBV6-5 and TRBJ2-5, with D possibly TRBD2 on 5 matching bases. The sequencing input was peripheral blood. The clonotype originates from a man aged 45-60 years with acute or convalescent COVID-19. The CDR3 loop reads CASSIAFGETQYF. The CDR3 bases are TGTGCCAGCAGTATAGCGTTTGGGGAGACCCAGTACTTC.